One and the same sample provided the 18 T cell receptor beta chains below, sequenced in a study of response to subunit inactivated influenza vaccine. TCRdb ran MiXCR on the RT-PCR reads and lists one entry per CDR3 protein. The top ten clones hold around a tenth of a sample with 650,000 to 700,000 distinct CDR3 sequences, approximately 14% of them seen once. Sequenced material: PBMCs from blood, taken 11 to 12 days after vaccination. All receptors derive from a man aged 50 to 59 who received an inactivated influenza vaccine.

This clonotype appeared many times. J is TRBJ2-3 and V is TRBV5-1, with TRBD1 matching over 10 bases. Germline V gene sequence: CDR1 SGHRS, CDR2 YFSETQ. This CDR3 spans 17 amino acids. Losses at the gene ends were 1 base for V and 5 bases for J; bases not matched to a gene: 10. The CDR3 protein is CASSLFGLGQGQDTQYF. In DNA, the CDR3 is TGCGCCAGCAGCTTGTTTGGGTTGGGACAGGGGCAAGATACGCAGTATTTT.

Concerning this clonotype: A single base separates this from a much larger clone, so it may be a read error. The rearrangement uses TRBV29-1 and TRBJ2-1, with D tentatively TRBD2 (5 bases). The CDR3 is 11 amino acids. Germline V gene sequence: CDR1 SQVTM, CDR2 ANQGSEA. CDR3 nucleotide sequence: TGCGGCGTAGACTACTACAATGAGCAGTTCTTC. Translated: CGVDYYNEQFF.

This clonotype was found a few times. The J gene is TRBJ2-2, the V gene TRBV20-1, with D perhaps TRBD1 or TRBD2 (5 bases each). The germline CDR1 and CDR2 sequences are DFQATT and SNEGSKA (reference sequence). The CDR3 extends over 13 amino acids. V dropped 4 bases and J dropped 3 bases, with 9 bases sitting between them. This chain's CDR3 is CSAMGTHTGELFF. In DNA form, the CDR3 reads TGCAGTGCTATGGGGACCCACACCGGGGAGCTGTTTTTT.

The chain recombines TRBV13 with TRBJ2-3; tentative D call: TRBD2 (6 bases). The CDR3 contains 17 residues. Between the trimmed V and J ends, which lost 3 bases and 0 bases, there was a span of 16 bases. Germline values: CDR1 PRHDT, CDR2 FYEKMQ (reference sequence). This CDR3 reads CASSFVGGPTSTDTQYF. CDR3 DNA sequence: TGTGCCAGCAGCTTTGTGGGAGGTCCTACTAGCACAGATACGCAGTATTTT.

This clonotype was observed a few times. The genes are TRBV5-1 and TRBJ2-7; the match to TRBD1 covers 8 bases. The germline V gene has CDR1 SGHRS and CDR2 YFSETQ. V shed 3 bases and J 5 bases; nucleotides not matched to a gene: 16. The CDR3 length is 17 residues. CDR3 residues: CASSSGQGVESPNEQYF. The CDR3 bases are TGCGCCAGCAGCTCCGGACAGGGAGTCGAGTCGCCAAACGAGCAGTACTTC.

This chain joins TRBV7-2 and TRBJ2-1; TRBD1 might be the D (6 bases). V lost 7 bases, J lost 2 bases, and 18 bases lay in between. Germline CDR1 and CDR2: SGHTA and FQGNSA. The CDR3 totals 16 residues. For the CDR3, the DNA is TGTGCCAGCAAAATCTCCGGGACAACGCCCTACAATGAGCAGTTCTTC. As protein: CASKISGTTPYNEQFF.

This clonotype was detected only a few times. The CDR3 nucleotides read TGCAGCGTTGAAGCCGGACTACCGTCTGAGCAGTACTTC. It is translated as CSVEAGLPSEQYF. The gene calls are TRBV29-1 and TRBJ2-7; D might be TRBD2 (6 bases). V was pared by 1 base and J by 7 bases, with 14 bases between. The CDR3 has 13 amino acids. Looked up from germline, CDR1 is SQVTM and CDR2 is ANQGSEA.

This clonotype showed up just a few times. The chain links TRBV4-2 to TRBJ2-7; D might be TRBD1 (5 bases). The CDR3 sequence is 12 residues long. Germline assignment: CDR1 LGHNA and CDR2 YNFKEQ. Trimming removed 1 base from V and 6 bases from J, with 7 bases in between. CDR3 DNA sequence: TGTGCCAGCAGCCAAGGGACACCCGAGCAGTACTTC. Translation: CASSQGTPEQYF.

The chain recombines TRBV20-1 with TRBJ2-1, with 10 nucleotides matching TRBD1. The CDR3 spans 15 residues. J was trimmed by 4 bases and V by 3 bases; bases with no gene match: 6. Germline loops: CDR1 DFQATT, CDR2 SNEGSKA (reference sequence). The CDR3 region has the DNA TGCAGTGCTAGTCCCTCGGACAGGGGGTACAATGAGCAGTTCTTC. Translated, it gives CSASPSDRGYNEQFF.

For the CDR3, the DNA is TGTGCCAGCAGCCCGACTAAAAGGGGACAGACCGATGAGCAGTTCTTC. Its protein product is CASSPTKRGQTDEQFF. The V gene is TRBV5-4, the J gene TRBJ2-1, with 7 nucleotides matching TRBD1. V lost 4 bases and J lost 8; bases outside the gene matches: 15. The CDR3 extends over 16 amino acids. Per germline, CDR1 SGHNT and CDR2 YYREEE (reference sequence).

This clonotype was picked up a small number of times. The chain couples TRBV11-2 to TRBJ2-7; tentative D call: TRBD1 (6 bases). The CDR3 contains 14 residues. The germline V gene encodes CDR1 SGHAT and CDR2 FQNNGV. V gave up 7 bases and J gave up 2 bases, with 15 bases separating them. The CDR3 DNA is TGTGCCAGCACCACCTTGGACAGAGCCTACGAGCAGTACTTC. It is translated as CASTTLDRAYEQYF.

This clonotype occurred a few times. The V gene is TRBV5-1, the J gene TRBJ2-3; no firm D call. Germline-derived CDR1 and CDR2 are SGHRS and YFSETQ. The CDR3 runs to 15 residues. The V end was cut by 0 bases, the J end by 4 bases, with 12 bases between. The CDR3 loop reads CASSLEPHGADTQYF. The CDR3 DNA reads TGCGCCAGCAGCTTGGAGCCCCATGGGGCAGATACGCAGTATTTT.

This clonotype showed up just a few times. V is TRBV7-2 and J is TRBJ1-5; D gene uncertain. The CDR3 has 15 residues. The V gene's germline CDR1 is SGHTA and CDR2 FQGNSA. V lost 3 bases, J lost 6 bases, and 15 bases lay in between. DNA for the CDR3: TGTGCCAGCAGCTTTTTCACTACAGCCCCTCAGCCCCAGCATTTT. It specifies CASSFFTTAPQPQHF.

CDR3 sequence (DNA): TGTGCCAGCAGCTTAGTCCCCAAGGGGATGGAGACCCAGTACTTC. Its translation is CASSLVPKGMETQYF. The chain carries TRBV7-6 and TRBJ2-5; maybe TRBD1 (5 bases). Per germline, CDR1 SGHVS and CDR2 FNYEAQ. This CDR3 is 15 amino acids long. V lost 1 base and J 5 bases, leaving 14 bases between the germline ends.

The CDR3 DNA is TGCGCCAGCAGCCCCCCAGGGATCATGAACACTGAAGCTTTCTTT. As protein: CASSPPGIMNTEAFF. This chain connects TRBV5-1 to TRBJ1-1; tentative D call: TRBD1 (5 bases). The CDR3 has 15 amino acids. Germline V gene sequence: CDR1 SGHRS, CDR2 YFSETQ. V lost 4 bases to trimming and J lost 0 bases, with 13 bases between them.

This rearrangement joins TRBV24-1 to TRBJ1-2, with 8 bases that match TRBD1. From germline, CDR1 is KGHDR and CDR2 SFDVKD. With 3 bases clipped from V and 0 bases from J, the junction kept 2 bases outside the gene matches. This CDR3 has 15 amino acids. CDR3 sequence (DNA): TGTGCCACCAGTGATGTACAGGGGGCTAACTATGGCTACACCTTC. Translating gives CATSDVQGANYGYTF.

This clonotype came up many times. The rearrangement links TRBV18 to TRBJ2-7; TRBD1 matches at 7 bases. The ends lost 2 bases at V and 10 bases at J; junction bases unmatched: 8. This CDR3 spans 13 amino acids. Germline V CDR1 and CDR2: KGHSH, LQKENI. The CDR3 DNA sequence: TGTGCCAGCTCACCAACAGGGGCCGCAACACAGTACTTC. This codes for CASSPTGAATQYF.

CDR3 sequence reads: CSAYRLAGGNEQFF. The CDR3 coding sequence is TGCAGTGCCTACCGACTAGCGGGAGGCAATGAGCAGTTCTTC. This chain connects TRBV20-1 to TRBJ2-1; 13 bases are shared with TRBD2. The trim removed 6 bases at V and 6 bases at J, leaving 5 bases unmatched. Germline V gives CDR1 DFQATT, CDR2 SNEGSKA (reference sequence). The CDR3 covers 14 residues.